The clone carrying this T cell receptor beta chain was seen ten or more times. Its cognate antigen is unknown. Sequencing libraries for TCR beta were prepared with iRepertoire HTBI primers and Arm-PCR of CDR3 regions. In the authors' workflow: Sequenced samples collectively carried about 62 TRBV and 14 TRBJ segments. Each CDR3 protein is one row after TCRdb ran MiXCR on the multiplex PCR reads. The V and J calls and clone size come from TCRdb's table, not from the authors' own analysis. The sample yields around 250,000 distinct CDR3 sequences, approximately 16% seen once. Indicated time point: newly diagnosed GD, antithyroid drugs for less than 3 months. Extracted RNA from PBMCs served as the source of the TCR library. With V trimmed by 2 bases and J by 5 bases, 4 bases remained unmatched. The V gene's germline CDR1 is LGHDT and CDR2 YNNKEL (reference sequence). The CDR3 runs 16 residues. This record comes from a study of regulatory T cells in long-lasting Graves disease. Study-wide points: Comparison showed that persistent patients shared more public clonotypes (about 2,600) than new patients (approximately 1,000). Under persistent disease, TRBV28, TRBJ1-2 and TRBJ2-5 were used preferentially.

The genes are TRBV3-1 and TRBJ2-1, with 12 bases lining up with TRBD2. Source: peripheral blood mononuclear cells (PBMCs), taken at new diagnosis, from a patient treated with antithyroid drugs. This sequence originates from a female donor with Graves disease. CDR3 residues: CASSQLAGGPHNEQFF. CDR3 nucleotide sequence: TGTGCCAGCAGCCAACTAGCGGGAGGGCCCCACAATGAGCAGTTCTTC.